Listed below are T cell receptor beta chains from one sample, sequenced in a study of PD-1 blockade in mismatch repair-deficient tumors. The assay was immunoSEQ multiplex PCR, and TCRdb's table has in-frame clones only and misses some. Among about 84,000 clones listed, 81% were seen once. Material: peripheral blood, obtained 12 weeks after starting pembrolizumab. The receptors originated from an adult with mismatch repair-deficient cancer. The CDR3 runs from the conserved cysteine through the conserved F or W. Each record gives: clone size, D gene, J gene, V gene, CDR3 protein. The D gene is left open where the match is weak. A clone size is listed for some rows: how often the clone was seen (once, few, many), or a class if it is expanded.

>.|TRBD2|TRBJ2-5|TRBV5-4
CASSHSGRGETQYF
>.|TRBD1|TRBJ1-2|TRBV27
CASSFRTGDLYGYTF
>.|.|TRBJ2-3|TRBV9
CASSVLGTTTPTDTQYF
>.|TRBD1|TRBJ1-4|TRBV7-8
CASSLEGGGLEKLFF
>.|.|TRBJ2-2|TRBV4-2
CASSQTGLAGELFF
>once|.|TRBJ2-7|TRBV9
CASSPRSGGASYEQYF
>once|.|TRBJ1-2|TRBV7-9
CASSTGTPYGYTF
>.|TRBD1|TRBJ2-4|TRBV10-3
CAISESGTGRAKNIQYF
>.|TRBD2|TRBJ2-5|TRBV4-3
CASSPQSGRAETQYF
>.|.|TRBJ2-2|TRBV11-3
CASSSNPNTGELFF
>.|.|TRBJ1-1|TRBV14
CASSPETELNTEAFF
>.|TRBD1|TRBJ2-3|TRBV5-6
CASSAVTYNRGRGDTQYF
>.|TRBD1|TRBJ2-7|TRBV7-9
CASSYQTGRDEQYF
>.|TRBD2|TRBJ2-5|TRBV2
CASSPGLVPNF
>.|.|.|TRBV14
CASSQTGLYEQYF
>.|TRBD1|TRBJ2-5|TRBV6-4
CAIPGQTLWETQYF
>.|.|TRBJ2-1|TRBV9
CASSVDKHPSYNEQFF
>.|.|TRBJ1-1|TRBV6-5
CASSPGHSNTEAFF